This T cell receptor (beta chain) was recorded in a study of cytomegalovirus exposure and HLA in healthy donors. Whole-study context: Inside one of the first data releases sat 80 million to 95 million unique TCRs taken from HLA-typed donors.

From germline, CDR1 is SGHDT and CDR2 YYEEEE. Trimming removed 7 bases from V and 7 bases from J, with 11 bases in between. The CDR3 is made up of 12 amino acids. PCR amplification relied on 60 Vbeta primers (plus 13 Jbeta primers). Libraries were prepared by immunoSEQ multiplex PCR; TCRdb keeps only in-frame clonotypes and omits some of them. The table includes under 120,000 clones, around 79% detected once. Comments on this clone: Its antigen remains unidentified.

Regarding the study as a whole: Roughly uniform sequencing depth across donors was assumed, possibly incorrectly. Reportedly, diagnosis of cytomegalovirus status by the classifier showed high specificity and sensitivity. Most sequenced TCRs were rare (though some public TCRs occurred in many donors).

J is TRBJ1-4 and V is TRBV5-6, with unresolved D. The source is a woman aged 40 to 50 in good health and CMV-seronegative. Sequenced input: PBMCs. CDR3 amino acids: CASSTVAEKLFF. DNA for the CDR3: TGTGCCAGCTCCACAGTTGCTGAAAAACTGTTTTTT.